This T cell receptor beta chain is drawn from a study of CD8+CD57+ T cells in acquired aplastic anemia. Study summary: Sorted CD4+ plus CD8+ cells gave DNA averaging about 3.2 ug.

All patients picked for sequencing had shown, by flow cytometry, an expansion of CD8+CD57+ cells. The patients, all of them, had severe acquired aplastic anemia. When blood sampling took place, the patients had received no therapy. Study results and limitations: Patients shared 25 to 35 CD8+ CDR3 sequences with controls.

The CDR3 covers 14 residues. The germline V gene encodes CDR1 SNHLY and CDR2 FYNNEI. This clonotype was counted a single time. Its antigen is unidentified. Germline is not matched at one junction end, which may reflect a read error. TCR beta VDJ combinations and CDR3 sequences were profiled from genomic DNA. MiXCR was run by TCRdb on the reads, yielding one entry per CDR3 protein. This sample has about 160,000 distinct CDR3 sequences; less than 50% occur once, and the top ten carry under 40%. Specimen: sorted CD4+, CD8+, or CD8+CD57+ T cells (not recorded which) from PBMCs. This chain links TRBV2 with TRBJ2-7; TRBD1 might be the D (6 bases). This clonotype originated in a human donor with aplastic anemia. This CDR3 reads CASSQGNRAYEQYF. CDR3 in DNA: TGCGCCAGCAGCCAAGGTAACAGGGCCTACGAGCAGTACTTC.